Each of the 8 T cell receptor beta chains below was sequenced from the same sample in a study of tumor-infiltrating lymphocytes in primary liver carcinoma. Each 20-30 mg portion of unsorted bulk tissue served as the source for co-extraction of RNA and DNA. Total RNA amounting to 500 ng was the source from which TCR beta cDNA was made with a constant-region primer. Amplification in three nested multiplex PCR rounds with slightly modified ARM-PCR gave rise to TCR beta libraries. With TRBV1-TRBV30 forward primers and a C-beta reverse primer, the first two PCR rounds were run for approximately 10 cycles each. Each CDR3 protein is one row after TCRdb ran MiXCR on the multiplex PCR reads. The sample has approximately 110,000 distinct CDR3 sequences, around 62% seen once. The sequencing input was liver tumor tissue from sampling region 1. Sample subset: tumor region T1, superior pole. The receptors were sampled from a woman aged 60-75 years with primary liver carcinoma and hepatitis B virus infection.

Note on this clonotype: The CDR3 end shows no conserved phenylalanine or tryptophan, and so a read error is likely. The rearrangement joins TRBV7-6 to TRBJ2-1; D ambiguous. The V and J ends lost 6 bases and 5 bases respectively, with 14 bases between them. The V gene's germline CDR1 is SGHVS and CDR2 FNYEAQ. This CDR3 is 14 amino acids long. The CDR3 nucleotides read TGTGCCAGCAGTTTATCCCTAGGAAACAATGAGCAGTTCCTC. This gives the protein CASSLSLGNNEQFL.

With regard to this clonotype: Since a much larger clone is just one base distant, this may be a read error. The chain joins TRBV29-1 to TRBJ2-1; 10 positions match TRBD2. Germline loops: CDR1 SQVTM, CDR2 ANQGSEA. This CDR3 has 13 residues. CDR3 loop: CRVASGRLREQFF. The CDR3 coding sequence is TGCAGGGTGGCTAGCGGGAGACTGCGGGAGCAGTTCTTC.

The rearrangement uses TRBV11-3 and TRBJ2-1, with TRBD1 identical over 9 bases. Germline V gene data show CDR1 as SGHNT and CDR2 as YENEEA. The junction had 3 bases not matched to a gene; V was cut back by 5 bases and J by 4 bases. The CDR3 runs 14 residues. The CDR3 nucleotides read TGTGCCAGCAGCCCCGGGACAGGGTACAATGAGCAGTTCTTC. Protein: CASSPGTGYNEQFF. Full variable domain (missing parts from reference TRBV11-3 and TRBJ2-1): EAGVVQSPRYKIIEKKQPVAFWCNPISGHNTLYWYLQNLGQGPELLIRYENEEAVDDSQLPKDRFSAERLKGVDSTLKIQPAELGDSAVYLCASSPGTGYNEQFFGPGTRLTVL.

A remark on this clonotype: A much larger clone differs from this one at a single base, so this may be a read error. The J gene is TRBJ2-3, the V gene TRBV6-5; possible D gene TRBD2, 5 bases. Germline V CDR1 and CDR2: MNHEY, SVGAGI. The CDR3 runs to 16 residues. CDR3 nucleotides: TGTGCCAGCAGCTTGTCCCTTCCGGGAAGCATAGATACGCAGTATTTT. It codes for CASSLSLPGSIDTQYF.

As concerns this clonotype: Being one base from a much bigger clone, this may be a read error. The chain uses TRBV10-3 and TRBJ1-2, with D unresolved. V dropped 10 bases and J dropped 4 bases, with 13 bases sitting between them. CDR1 is ENHRY, CDR2 SYGVKD, per germline. The CDR3 is made up of 12 amino acids. CDR3 sequence reads: CANTGAIYGYTF. In nucleotides, the CDR3 is TGTGCCAATACGGGAGCGATCTATGGCTACACCTTC.

This clonotype has just a few counts. This chain uses TRBV30 with TRBJ2-5; D is perhaps TRBD2 (5 bases). The length of the CDR3 is 14 residues. Germline V gene sequence: CDR1 GTSNPN, CDR2 SVGIG (reference sequence). The V end was cut by 0 bases, the J end by 7 bases, with 15 bases between. The CDR3 DNA reads as TGTGCCTGGAGTGTATCAAGACTACCCACGACCCAGTACTTC. Translating it yields CAWSVSRLPTTQYF.

With regard to this clonotype: At one of its ends the junction is not consistent with the germline gene, which may arise from a read error. The chain uses TRBV4-2 and TRBJ2-4; D may match TRBD1 or TRBD2 (5 bases each). CDR1 and CDR2 (germline): LGHNA, YNFKEQ. There are 15 residues in the CDR3. CDR3 in amino acids: CVSSQGETDYNEQYF. CDR3 coding DNA: TGTGTCAGCAGCCAAGGGGAGACAGACTACAATGAGCAGTACTTC.

Comment on this clonotype: This may be a read error: a much more frequent sequence differs by one nucleotide. V usage is TRBV12-3 or TRBV12-4 and J usage is TRBJ2-7; 10 bases match TRBD1. The junction had 13 bases not matched to a gene; V was cut back by 5 bases and J by 9 bases. This CDR3 has 15 residues. CDR3: CASSLDRGLNNRQYF. CDR3 bases: TGTGCCAGCAGTCTTGACAGGGGGCTTAACAACAGGCAGTACTTC.